The 18 T cell receptor beta chains in this list originate from one sample, sequenced in a study of vaccination and CD4 T cells after COVID-19. No cognate antigen is known for these TCRs. With the Oncomine TCR Beta short-read assay, DNA from cultured CD4+ T cells was sequenced. TCRdb fed the PCR reads into MiXCR, producing one record per CDR3 protein. The data contain under 30,000 distinct CDR3 sequences, roughly a third of them singletons. Time point in this sample: late sampling 161 to 241 days after vaccination in a few convalescent patients. Treatment in this sample: approximately 11-day PBMC culture with coronavirus spike peptide pools or control peptides (ViraFEST assay). The sample in question was CD4+ T cells from blood, cultured in vitro, obtained about 7 months after SARS-CoV-2 vaccination. These receptors originate from a human donor who had recovered from COVID-19.

The rearrangement uses TRBV12-3 or TRBV12-4 and TRBJ2-7; 8 bases line up with TRBD1. This CDR3 contains 12 residues. V shed 6 bases, J shed 5 bases, and the junction held 3 bases outside the gene matches. CDR3 nucleotide sequence: TGTGCCAGCAGCCCGGGACAGGACGAGCAGTACTTC. Translation gives CASSPGQDEQYF.

This clonotype has a handful of counts. The J gene is TRBJ1-2, the V gene TRBV7-2, with D hard to call. CDR1 is SGHTA and CDR2 is FQGNSA in the germline V gene. The CDR3 runs to 16 residues. The V and J ends lost 1 base and 2 bases respectively, with 14 bases between them. CDR3 amino acids: CASSLEIRPWNYGYTF. CDR3 nucleotide sequence: TGTGCCAGCAGCTTAGAAATCAGGCCCTGGAACTATGGCTACACCTTC.

The rearrangement joins TRBV20-1 to TRBJ2-7; 8 bases are a match to TRBD1. This CDR3 spans 13 amino acids. V was pared by 5 bases and J by 4 bases, with 7 bases of the junction left unmatched. Germline V CDR1 and CDR2: DFQATT, SNEGSKA (reference sequence). CDR3 loop: CSAPPQGGYEQYF. As DNA, the CDR3 is TGCAGTGCTCCCCCACAGGGGGGATACGAGCAGTACTTC.

The V call is TRBV11-2, the J call TRBJ2-1, with 7 bases lining up with TRBD2. The CDR3 length is 16 residues. V was clipped by 5 bases and J by 6 bases; unmatched bases: 13. Germline V gives CDR1 SGHAT, CDR2 FQNNGV. CDR3 sequence: CASSPGLAGVFNEQFF. The CDR3, as DNA: TGTGCCAGCAGCCCCGGACTGGCGGGAGTTTTCAATGAGCAGTTCTTC.

The J gene is TRBJ1-2, the V gene TRBV19, with 11 bases matching TRBD1. V was pared by 5 bases and J by 4 bases, with 9 bases of the junction left unmatched. Germline lookup yields CDR1 LNHDA and CDR2 SQIVND (reference sequence). The CDR3 consists of 16 residues. CDR3 residues: CASSLPRTGGGYGYTF. The CDR3 DNA reads as TGTGCCAGTAGTTTACCCCGGACAGGGGGCGGCTATGGCTACACCTTC.

The rearrangement uses TRBV20-1 and TRBJ2-1; 7 nucleotides agree with TRBD1. Looked up from germline, CDR1 is DFQATT and CDR2 is SNEGSKA (reference sequence). The CDR3 has 17 amino acids. With V trimmed by 0 bases and J by 3 bases, 11 bases remained unmatched. The CDR3 sequence: CSARDRGGQVYYNEQFF. The CDR3 nucleotides are TGCAGTGCTAGAGATCGAGGCGGACAGGTATACTACAATGAGCAGTTCTTC.

The chain recombines TRBV28 with TRBJ1-5; maybe TRBD1 (5 bases). Trimming cost V 5 bases and J 9 bases, with 14 bases left between them. The germline V gene encodes CDR1 MDHEN and CDR2 SYDVKM. The CDR3 totals 13 residues. DNA of the CDR3: TGTGCCAGCAGTAAACAGGTCTTCGGGCCCCAGCATTTT. Residues: CASSKQVFGPQHF.

In its sample, this clonotype was seen a few times. The gene calls are TRBV2 and TRBJ2-7; D is undetermined. CDR1 and CDR2 from the germline V gene are SNHLY and FYNNEI. This CDR3 region has 11 residues. V was clipped by 8 bases and J by 1 base, with 6 bases between them. CDR3 amino acids: CASGYSYEQYF. In DNA form, the CDR3 reads TGTGCCAGCGGTTATTCCTACGAGCAGTACTTC.

This clonotype was counted only a few times. V and J are TRBV7-2 and TRBJ2-5; 10 bases line up with TRBD2. With V trimmed by 4 bases and J by 4 bases, 9 bases remained unmatched. Germline V gene sequence: CDR1 SGHTA, CDR2 FQGNSA. The CDR3 loop spans 16 amino acids. CDR3 nucleotides: TGTGCCAGCAGCTCCCAGACTAGCGGGTTGCCAGAGACCCAGTACTTC. Protein sequence: CASSSQTSGLPETQYF.

This clonotype has just a few counts. The chain couples TRBV7-9 to TRBJ1-6; D unresolved. Trimming left V 0 bases short and J 7 bases short, with 7 bases between. The germline V gene has CDR1 SEHNR and CDR2 FQNEAQ (reference sequence). The CDR3 consists of 14 residues. The CDR3 bases are TGTGCCAGCAGCTTAGCGGGTAGAAATTCACCCCTCCACTTT. It encodes CASSLAGRNSPLHF.

This clonotype is termed medium-sized (0.01 to 0.1%). This sequence joins TRBV15 and TRBJ2-5, with 7 bases that match TRBD2. CDR1 is LNHNV, CDR2 YYDKDF, per germline (reference sequence). CDR3 length: 13 residues. Trimming at V came to 5 bases and at J to 5 bases, leaving 5 bases not matched to a gene. DNA of the CDR3: TGTGCCACCAGCGACGTGGGGGGGGAGACCCAGTACTTC. This gives the protein CATSDVGGETQYF.

The chain links TRBV20-1 to TRBJ1-3; D possibly corresponds to TRBD1 (5 bases). Deletions cut 2 bases from V and 0 bases from J, with 20 bases between. Germline V gives CDR1 DFQATT, CDR2 SNEGSKA (reference sequence). The CDR3 runs 18 residues. This chain's CDR3 is CSARSTPGGRTSGNTIYF. The CDR3 nucleotides read TGCAGTGCTAGATCCACCCCCGGGGGACGGACCTCTGGAAACACCATATATTTT.

The chain has TRBV5-6 and TRBJ2-7; TRBD2 matches at 14 bases. Germline V gene data show CDR1 as SGHDT and CDR2 as YYEEEE. The CDR3 spans 16 residues. Germline trimming cut 3 bases from V and 7 bases from J; bases unmatched to any gene: 9. CDR3 region: CASSSRRLAGGGEQYF. The CDR3 bases are TGTGCCAGCAGCTCCCGGAGACTAGCGGGAGGGGGTGAGCAGTACTTC. The full variable domain, with the rest looked up from reference TRBV5-6 and TRBJ2-7, is DAGVTQSPTHLIKTRGQQVTLRCSPKSGHDTVSWYQQALGQGPQFIFQYYEEEERQRGNFPDRFSGHQFPNYSSELNVNALLLGDSALYLCASSSRRLAGGGEQYFGPGTRLTVT.

The chain carries TRBV7-2 and TRBJ2-7; no definite D call. Trimming cost V 11 bases and J 1 base, with 15 bases left between them. CDR1 is SGHTA and CDR2 is FQGNSA in the germline V gene. The CDR3 length is 13 residues. CDR3 loop: CASCYASSYEQYF. CDR3 coding DNA: TGTGCCTCCTGTTATGCGAGTTCCTACGAGCAGTACTTC.

This clonotype was seen only a few times. This sequence joins TRBV6-1 and TRBJ1-5; TRBD1 matches at 9 bases. CDR1 and CDR2 (germline): MNHNS, SASEGT. The CDR3 spans 18 residues. Trimming at V came to 3 bases and at J to 1 base, leaving 10 bases not matched to a gene. This CDR3 is CASSDRVFGTGSNQPQHF. The CDR3 DNA sequence: TGTGCCAGCAGTGATCGGGTTTTCGGGACAGGGAGCAATCAGCCCCAGCATTTT.

This clonotype was seen once. V gene TRBV6-5 combines with J gene TRBJ2-3, with D perhaps TRBD1 (5 bases). CDR3 length: 15 amino acids. Germline CDR1 and CDR2: MNHEY and SVGAGI. V was trimmed by 5 bases and J by 2 bases, leaving 14 bases between them. CDR3 in amino acids: CASSIFETATDTQYF. The CDR3 DNA sequence: TGTGCCAGCAGTATATTCGAGACAGCCACAGATACGCAGTATTTT.

This rearrangement joins TRBV7-9 to TRBJ1-2; D not resolved. Germline V gene sequence: CDR1 SEHNR, CDR2 FQNEAQ (reference sequence). The CDR3 spans 15 residues. The germline V and J ends were trimmed by 5 bases and 7 bases, with 20 bases remaining between them. In DNA form, the CDR3 reads TGTGCCAGCAGCAGATTAGGCACCCCAACCCTTGGCTACACCTTC. Translating it yields CASSRLGTPTLGYTF.

The chain has TRBV10-3 and TRBJ2-1; unclear D gene. CDR1 ENHRY and CDR2 SYGVKD come from the germline V gene. Between the trimmed V and J ends, which lost 4 bases and 7 bases, there was a span of 5 bases. The CDR3 has 11 amino acids. The CDR3 sequence: CAISVGNEQFF. CDR3 DNA: TGTGCCATCAGTGTCGGGAATGAGCAGTTCTTC.